The present TCR beta chain was sequenced within a study of T cells after somatic rescue of genetic block. The method was immunoSEQ multiplex PCR; TCRdb's version includes in-frame clones alone and lacks a portion of them. The sample records approximately 65,000 clones, under 95% being singletons. Germline V gene data show CDR1 as LNHDA and CDR2 as SQIVND (reference sequence). This CDR3 has 14 amino acids. Trimming took off 2 bases at V and 8 bases at J, with 12 bases between the two ends. The TCR sequence derives from a man aged 35 to 55. The rearrangement uses TRBV19 and TRBJ1-4; a possible D gene is TRBD1 (5 bases). Sequenced material: peripheral blood mononuclear cells (PBMCs). This chain's CDR3 is CASSITGAQEKLFF. The CDR3 DNA reads TGTGCCAGTAGTATAACCGGGGCGCAAGAAAAACTGTTTTTT.